This TCR beta chain was obtained from a study of post-analysis software for immune sequencing data. General observations from the study: Controls showed lower frequencies than patients for five TRBV segments, and TRBV5-6, TRBV5-1 and TRBV20-1 were among these. Compared against controls, patients with multiple sclerosis displayed significantly lower normalized Chao1 diversity.

In regard to this clonotype: Its specificity is unknown.

Included in the TCR beta cDNA libraries were unique molecular identifiers. TCRdb fed the PCR reads into MiXCR, producing one record per CDR3 protein. The sample has some 160,000 distinct CDR3 sequences, around 34% seen once. The CDR3 is 14 residues long. The junction had 7 bases not matched to a gene; V was cut back by 1 base and J by 7 bases. Germline-derived CDR1 and CDR2 are SGHRS and YFSETQ. This chain uses TRBV5-1 with TRBJ2-7; 8 nucleotides line up with TRBD1. The source material was blood, sampled after autologous hematopoietic stem cell transplantation. The sequence was obtained from a girl aged 10 to 17 with multiple sclerosis. The CDR3 bases are TGCGCCAGCAGCTTGCACAGGGGGTACAATGAGCAGTACTTC. Translating it yields CASSLHRGYNEQYF.